The 21 T cell receptor beta chains reported below all come from one sample, sequenced in a study of a mutant IDH1 vaccine in newly diagnosed glioma. Assay used: immunoSEQ multiplex PCR; TCRdb lists only in-frame clones, some missing. The sample holds tens of thousands of clones, roughly 80% seen once. As for time point: week 11, during vaccination. Vaccination comprised doses that each held 300 ug of mutant IDH1 20-mer peptide, plus topical imiquimod. Antigens of these TCRs are unknown. The material sequenced was PBMCs, taken from a glioma patient whose treatment included an IDH1 peptide vaccine. The receptors shown here come from a man between 25 and 39 years old with glioma.

This clone was seen just once. The chain carries TRBV27 and TRBJ2-2, with 9 positions matching TRBD1. The CDR3 extends over 14 amino acids. Trimming at V came to 4 bases and at J to 6 bases, leaving 3 bases not matched to a gene. Looked up from germline, CDR1 is MNHEY and CDR2 is SMNVEV (reference sequence). CDR3 sequence: CASSWDRDSGELFF. For the CDR3, the DNA is TGTGCCAGCAGTTGGGACAGGGACTCCGGGGAGCTGTTTTTT.

V usage is TRBV19 and J usage is TRBJ1-6; D not resolved. The V end was cut by 5 bases, the J end by 9 bases, with 14 bases between. CDR3 length: 14 residues. Per germline, CDR1 LNHDA and CDR2 SQIVND (reference sequence). The DNA of the CDR3 is TGTGCCAGTAGTTATCTCGGGGAGAGTTCACCCCTCCACTTT. Translating it yields CASSYLGESSPLHF.

V gene TRBV19 combines with J gene TRBJ1-4; D remains unclear. V gave up 6 bases and J gave up 6 bases, with 14 bases separating them. Germline V CDR1 and CDR2: LNHDA, SQIVND (reference sequence). The length of the CDR3 is 14 residues. The CDR3 protein is CASRMDPRDEKLFF. In DNA form, the CDR3 reads TGTGCCAGTAGAATGGACCCACGGGATGAAAAACTGTTTTTT.

V gene TRBV6-5 combines with J gene TRBJ2-7, with TRBD1 as a possible D gene (5 bases). Germline V gene lookup returns CDR1 MNHEY and CDR2 SVGAGI. V lost 9 bases, J lost 2 bases, and 11 bases lay in between. CDR3 length equals 12 residues. The CDR3 nucleotides read TGTGCCAGTTCGACAGAGCCCTACGAGCAGTACTTC. This codes for CASSTEPYEQYF.

The chain links TRBV10-3 to TRBJ2-3; 7 bases line up with TRBD1. The CDR3 runs 16 residues. Germline V gene data show CDR1 as ENHRY and CDR2 as SYGVKD. The ends lost 7 bases at V and 2 bases at J; junction bases unmatched: 12. The CDR3 region is CAITPGTDRNTDTQYF. The CDR3 DNA follows: TGTGCCATCACCCCTGGGACAGACCGAAACACAGATACGCAGTATTTT.

This clone showed up just once. The V gene is TRBV15, the J gene TRBJ1-5, with 8 positions matching TRBD1. Germline V gene data show CDR1 as LNHNV and CDR2 as YYDKDF (reference sequence). This CDR3 has 14 amino acids. The J segment lost 6 bases and the V segment lost 4 bases, leaving 5 bases of the junction unmatched. CDR3 loop: CATSTLDRGQPQHF. In DNA form, the CDR3 reads TGTGCCACCAGCACCCTTGACAGGGGTCAGCCCCAGCATTTT.

The rearrangement joins TRBV9 to TRBJ1-2; D is unresolved. V was cut by 1 base and J by 4 bases, with 14 bases left in between. The germline CDR1 and CDR2 sequences are SGDLS and YYNGEE. CDR3 length equals 15 residues. In nucleotides, the CDR3 is TGTGCCAGCAGCGTATCTAATGGACCTTTCTATGGCTACACCTTC. Protein sequence: CASSVSNGPFYGYTF.

This clone came up once. The V call is TRBV27, the J call TRBJ1-3, with TRBD1 matching over 9 bases. This CDR3 has 16 residues. Trimming took 5 bases from V and 3 from J; bases not matched to a gene: 8. Germline values: CDR1 MNHEY, CDR2 SMNVEV (reference sequence). The CDR3 spells CASSSSTGGGGNTIYF. CDR3 sequence (DNA): TGTGCCAGCAGTAGCTCAACAGGGGGCGGTGGAAACACCATATATTTT.

This sequence joins TRBV5-4 and TRBJ2-7; TRBD2 might be the D (6 bases). CDR1 and CDR2 (germline): SGHNT, YYREEE (reference sequence). The CDR3 totals 14 residues. V was cut by 2 bases and J by 3 bases, with 12 bases left in between. The CDR3 DNA is TGTGCCAGCAGCTTCGCCGGGGGTAACTACGAGCAGTACTTC. It encodes CASSFAGGNYEQYF.

The gene calls are TRBV5-4 and TRBJ2-5, with 9 bases fitting TRBD1. This CDR3 has 16 residues. Germline V lookup: CDR1 SGHNT, CDR2 YYREEE (reference sequence). J lost 4 bases, V lost 4 bases, and 11 bases had no gene match. CDR3 residues: CASSVAGTGRGETQYF. CDR3 DNA: TGTGCCAGCAGCGTAGCCGGGACAGGGAGGGGAGAGACCCAGTACTTC. Based on the CDR3 plus reference TRBV5-4 and TRBJ2-5, the full variable domain is ETGVTQSPTHLIKTRGQQVTLRCSSQSGHNTVSWYQQALGQGPQFIFQYYREEENGRGNFPPRFSGLQFPNYSSELNVNALELDDSALYLCASSVAGTGRGETQYFGPGTRLLVL.

The V call is TRBV5-1, the J call TRBJ1-1; TRBD1 matches 9 bases. The V gene's germline CDR1 is SGHRS and CDR2 YFSETQ. CDR3 length: 15 residues. The junction had 8 bases not matched to a gene; V was cut back by 4 bases and J by 4 bases. The CDR3 region has the DNA TGCGCCAGCAGCGGAACACAGGGGGCGGGCACTGAAGCTTTCTTT. Encoded protein: CASSGTQGAGTEAFF.

The chain carries TRBV15 and TRBJ2-7; no clear D. This CDR3 region has 12 residues. Between the trimmed V and J ends, which lost 0 bases and 7 bases, there was a span of 7 bases. Germline CDR1 and CDR2: LNHNV and YYDKDF (reference sequence). CDR3 in DNA: TGTGCCACCAGCAGAGATCATAGGGAGCAGTACTTC. Amino acids: CATSRDHREQYF.

J is TRBJ1-1 and V is TRBV6-5; D is perhaps TRBD1 (5 bases). This CDR3 spans 14 amino acids. The germline gives CDR1 MNHEY, CDR2 SVGAGI. Deletions cut 0 bases from V and 1 base from J, with 6 bases between. The CDR3 DNA reads TGTGCCAGCAGTTACTCGGGGGGGAACACTGAAGCTTTCTTT. It yields the protein CASSYSGGNTEAFF.

The chain links TRBV19 to TRBJ1-2, with 7 bases lining up with TRBD1. The CDR3 has 15 residues. V lost 8 bases, J lost 4 bases, and 13 bases stayed unmatched. CDR1 and CDR2 from the germline V gene are LNHDA and SQIVND (reference sequence). This chain's CDR3 is CASRPRDRESYGYTF. The CDR3 region has the DNA TGTGCCAGTCGACCTCGAGACAGGGAATCCTATGGCTACACCTTC.

The gene calls are TRBV6-1 and TRBJ1-3; D call uncertain. Germline values: CDR1 MNHNS, CDR2 SASEGT. The CDR3 runs 15 residues. Trimming removed 7 bases at V and 0 bases at J, with 13 bases between. The CDR3 loop reads CASILVAGSGNTIYF. CDR3 DNA: TGTGCCAGCATTTTAGTAGCGGGCTCTGGAAACACCATATATTTT.

This clone was observed a few times. The rearrangement joins TRBV15 to TRBJ1-2; 8 bases are shared with TRBD1. The length of the CDR3 is 15 residues. After removal of 3 bases from V and 8 bases from J, the junction contained 11 bases not matched to a gene. Germline loops: CDR1 LNHNV, CDR2 YYDKDF (reference sequence). The CDR3 DNA follows: TGTGCCACCAGCAGTGACTCCAGGGGGCTAGGGGGCTACACCTTC. It is translated as CATSSDSRGLGGYTF.

The chain combines TRBV6-5 with TRBJ1-2; 7 bases are shared with TRBD1. The CDR3 runs to 14 residues. V was clipped by 5 bases and J by 6 bases; unmatched bases: 9. CDR1 MNHEY and CDR2 SVGAGI come from the germline V gene. The CDR3: CASSRETGLNGYTF. CDR3 in DNA: TGTGCCAGCAGTCGCGAGACAGGGCTCAATGGCTACACCTTC.

The gene calls are TRBV7-9 and TRBJ1-2; 7 nucleotides align to TRBD1. J gave up 5 bases and V 5 bases, and 14 bases lay outside the gene matches. This CDR3 has 16 amino acids. Germline V gene lookup returns CDR1 SEHNR and CDR2 FQNEAQ (reference sequence). CDR3 residues: CASSTPVTGRWYGYTF. The CDR3 DNA sequence: TGTGCCAGCAGCACCCCTGTGACAGGGAGATGGTATGGCTACACCTTC.

The chain joins TRBV5-6 to TRBJ1-2; TRBD1 is a possible D gene (6 bases). CDR3 length equals 16 residues. CDR1 SGHDT and CDR2 YYEEEE come from the germline V gene. The germline V and J ends were trimmed by 4 bases and 4 bases, with 20 bases remaining between them. CDR3 sequence: CASSPQGGPGAYGYTF. CDR3 coding DNA: TGTGCCAGCAGCCCTCAAGGGGGGCCCGGTGCCTATGGCTACACCTTC.

V and J are TRBV29-1 and TRBJ2-7; 7 bases map to TRBD1. V lost 5 bases and J lost 1; bases outside the gene matches: 5. The CDR3 loop spans 13 amino acids. Germline V CDR1 and CDR2: SQVTM, ANQGSEA. The CDR3 sequence is CSVLRQGSYEQYF. The CDR3 nucleotides are TGCAGCGTTCTGAGACAGGGTTCCTACGAGCAGTACTTC.

The chain links TRBV6-5 to TRBJ2-3, with D uncertain. Germline V lookup: CDR1 MNHEY, CDR2 SVGAGI. This CDR3 has 16 residues. Trimming left V 0 bases short and J 0 bases short, with 10 bases between. CDR3 nucleotide sequence: TGTGCCAGCAGTTACTCGGGAATAACGAGCACAGATACGCAGTATTTT. Amino acids: CASSYSGITSTDTQYF.